One and the same sample provided the 15 T cell receptor beta chains below, sequenced in a study of OX40 agonist ivuxolimab in advanced cancers. The assay was immunoSEQ multiplex PCR, and TCRdb's table has in-frame clones only and misses some. Of about 150,000 clones listed, 94% were seen once; the top ten hold around 0.31%. This specimen consisted of CD4+ or CD8+ T cells sorted from blood, obtained in a trial of the OX40 agonist ivuxolimab. The receptor source for this set is an adult with an advanced solid tumor such as melanoma, head and neck, liver or kidney cancer.

This clone was detected once. The rearrangement uses TRBV27 and TRBJ2-1; TRBD2 matches 10 bases. V trimming: 3 bases; J trimming: 14 bases; junction bases outside the gene matches: 4. This CDR3 is built from 12 residues. Germline V CDR1 and CDR2: MNHEY, SMNVEV (reference sequence). DNA of the CDR3: TGTGCCAGCAGTTTCTCGGGACTAGCGAAGTTCTTC. Translating gives CASSFSGLAKFF.

V and J are TRBV19 and TRBJ2-7; D is perhaps TRBD1 (6 bases). Per germline, CDR1 LNHDA and CDR2 SQIVND (reference sequence). Trimming left V 4 bases short and J 11 bases short, with 15 bases between. The CDR3 contains 12 residues. Written as DNA, the CDR3 is TGTGCCAGTAGTACGCCCGGGACAAGGGAGTACTTC. This encodes CASSTPGTREYF. The complete variable domain, with remaining parts taken from reference TRBV19 and TRBJ2-7, reads DGGITQSPKYLFRKEGQNVTLSCEQNLNHDAMYWYRQDPGQGLRLIYYSQIVNDFQKGDIAEGYSVSREKKESFPLTVTSAQKNPTAFYLCASSTPGTREYFGPGTRLTVT.

The V and J genes are TRBV2 and TRBJ2-1, with 12 bases aligning to TRBD2. Germline trimming cut 8 bases from V and 7 bases from J; bases unmatched to any gene: 9. Looked up from germline, CDR1 is SNHLY and CDR2 is FYNNEI. The CDR3 runs 15 residues. The CDR3 loop is CASGLLLAGGNEQFF. In nucleotides, the CDR3 is TGTGCCAGCGGTTTGCTCCTAGCGGGGGGGAATGAGCAGTTCTTC.

Only one count was recorded for this clone. The rearrangement joins TRBV5-1 to TRBJ2-7; D remains unclear. CDR1 and CDR2 (germline): SGHRS, YFSETQ. CDR3 length: 13 amino acids. Trimming stripped 4 bases from V and 3 bases from J, with 11 bases between. CDR3 nucleotide sequence: TGCGCCAGCAGCCCGACGATAAGCTACGAGCAGTACTTC. This sequence encodes CASSPTISYEQYF.

The V and J genes are TRBV7-2 and TRBJ2-1; no reliable D call. Germline assignment: CDR1 SGHTA and CDR2 FQGNSA. The germline V and J ends were trimmed by 3 bases and 10 bases, with 13 bases remaining between them. This CDR3 is built from 13 residues. This CDR3 reads CASSFGSVREQFF. The CDR3 nucleotides read TGTGCCAGCAGCTTCGGTTCGGTCAGGGAGCAGTTCTTC. Complete variable domain (other parts from reference TRBV7-2 and TRBJ2-1): GAGVSQSPSNKVTEKGKDVELRCDPISGHTALYWYRQSLGQGLEFLIYFQGNSAPDKSGLPSDRFSAERTGGSVSTLTIQRTQQEDSAVYLCASSFGSVREQFFGPGTRLTVL.

V is TRBV5-6 and J is TRBJ2-5; 7 bases map to TRBD1. Germline V gives CDR1 SGHDT, CDR2 YYEEEE. V lost 3 bases to trimming and J lost 3 bases; unmatched junction nucleotides: 5. The CDR3 length is 14 residues. For the CDR3, the DNA is TGTGCCAGCAGCTCTCAGGACAGGAAAGAGACCCAGTACTTC. Translating it yields CASSSQDRKETQYF.

V is TRBV18 and J is TRBJ1-5; D perhaps matches TRBD1 (5 bases). CDR3 size: 16 residues. V dropped 3 bases and J dropped 0 bases, with 12 bases sitting between them. The V gene's germline CDR1 is KGHSH and CDR2 LQKENI. The CDR3 sequence is CASSPNQGYSNQPQHF. The CDR3 DNA reads TGTGCCAGCTCACCTAACCAGGGATATAGCAATCAGCCCCAGCATTTT. The full variable domain, its missing parts supplied by reference TRBV18 and TRBJ1-5, is NAGVMQNPRHLVRRRGQEARLRCSPMKGHSHVYWYRQLPEEGLKFMVYLQKENIIDESGMPKERFSAEFPKEGPSILRIQQVVRGDSAAYFCASSPNQGYSNQPQHFGDGTRLSIL.

The chain combines TRBV7-2 with TRBJ1-4; no firm D call. There are 15 residues in the CDR3. Germline V CDR1 and CDR2: SGHTA, FQGNSA. The V end was cut by 0 bases, the J end by 8 bases, with 13 bases between. This CDR3 reads CASSLAAVLGEKLFF. CDR3 sequence (DNA): TGTGCCAGCAGCTTAGCGGCAGTACTAGGGGAAAAACTGTTTTTT.

J is TRBJ2-3 and V is TRBV19; D is unclear. Germline CDR1 is LNHDA and CDR2 is SQIVND (reference sequence). The V end was cut by 4 bases, the J end by 4 bases, with 15 bases between. The CDR3 loop spans 15 amino acids. The chain's CDR3 is CASSNGPSVADTQYF. CDR3 DNA: TGTGCCAGTAGTAATGGGCCCTCGGTCGCAGATACGCAGTATTTT.

This chain joins TRBV25-1 and TRBJ1-1; D is uncertain. Trimming removed 5 bases from V and 4 bases from J, with 20 bases in between. Per the germline V gene, CDR1 is MGHDK and CDR2 is SYGVNS. This CDR3 is built from 16 residues. For the CDR3, the DNA is TGTGCCAGCAGTCCCCGCGGCGGCCCCTGGAGCACTGAAGCTTTCTTT. Its translation: CASSPRGGPWSTEAFF.

J is TRBJ2-7 and V is TRBV5-6; D is uncertain. The germline V gene encodes CDR1 SGHDT and CDR2 YYEEEE. V was trimmed by 2 bases and J by 5 bases, leaving 11 bases between them. The length of the CDR3 is 13 residues. CDR3 in DNA: TGTGCCAGCAGCTTCGTTTATCGAGACGAGCAGTACTTC. Amino acids: CASSFVYRDEQYF.

The table lists this clone with a count of one. The chain combines TRBV7-9 with TRBJ2-1; the D gene is possibly TRBD2 (7 bases). Germline-derived CDR1 and CDR2 are SEHNR and FQNEAQ (reference sequence). CDR3 length: 14 residues. The germline V and J ends were trimmed by 5 bases and 6 bases, with 14 bases remaining between them. The CDR3 here is CASSRKGGPNEQFF. The CDR3 DNA reads as TGTGCCAGCAGCCGTAAGGGGGGGCCCAATGAGCAGTTCTTC.

This sequence joins TRBV7-9 and TRBJ1-2; maybe TRBD1 (5 bases). The germline V gene has CDR1 SEHNR and CDR2 FQNEAQ (reference sequence). CDR3 length: 14 residues. V shed 4 bases and J shed 4 bases, with 13 bases lying between them. CDR3 amino acids: CASSYQAGGYGYTF. In nucleotides, the CDR3 is TGTGCCAGCAGCTATCAGGCTGGGGGCTATGGCTACACCTTC. Filled out from reference TRBV7-9 and TRBJ1-2, the complete variable domain reads DTGVSQNPRHKITKRGQNVTFRCDPISEHNRLYWYRQTLGQGPEFLTYFQNEAQLEKSRLLSDRFSAERPKGSFSTLEIQRTEQGDSAMYLCASSYQAGGYGYTFGSGTRLTVV.

The J gene is TRBJ1-1, the V gene TRBV7-9, with D possibly matching TRBD1 (5 bases). The CDR3 extends over 15 amino acids. Germline V gene data show CDR1 as SEHNR and CDR2 as FQNEAQ (reference sequence). The V gene lost 3 bases and the J gene lost 1 base, with 12 bases spanning the gap. The CDR3 region is CASSFRGASNTEAFF. Written as DNA, the CDR3 is TGTGCCAGCAGCTTTAGGGGCGCGTCGAACACTGAAGCTTTCTTT.

The chain is built from TRBV28 and TRBJ1-5; D is unclear. V was pared by 4 bases and J by 7 bases, with 23 bases between. CDR1 and CDR2 (germline): MDHEN, SYDVKM. The CDR3 runs 17 residues. The CDR3 DNA is TGTGCCAGCAGTTCCGGCCCCCGCGGCAGGTCTAGCCAGCCCCAGCATTTT. It specifies CASSSGPRGRSSQPQHF.